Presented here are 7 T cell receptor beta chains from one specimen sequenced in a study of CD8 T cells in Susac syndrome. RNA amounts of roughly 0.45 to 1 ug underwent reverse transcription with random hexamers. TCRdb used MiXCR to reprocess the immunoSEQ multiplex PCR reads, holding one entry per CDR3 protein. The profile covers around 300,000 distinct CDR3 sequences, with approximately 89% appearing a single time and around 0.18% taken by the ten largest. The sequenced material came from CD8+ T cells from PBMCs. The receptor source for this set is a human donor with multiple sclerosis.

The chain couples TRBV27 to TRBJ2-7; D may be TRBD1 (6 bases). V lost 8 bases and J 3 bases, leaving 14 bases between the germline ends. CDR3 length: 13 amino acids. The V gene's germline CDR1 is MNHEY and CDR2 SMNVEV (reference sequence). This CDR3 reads CASAGEGFYEQYF. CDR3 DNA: TGTGCCAGCGCAGGGGAAGGGTTCTACGAGCAGTACTTC.

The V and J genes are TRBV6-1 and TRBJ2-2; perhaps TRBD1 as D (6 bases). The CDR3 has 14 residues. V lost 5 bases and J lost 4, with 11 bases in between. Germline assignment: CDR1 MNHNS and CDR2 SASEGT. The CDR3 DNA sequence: TGTGCCAGCAGTAAAGGGGGACGCACCGGGGAGCTGTTTTTT. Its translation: CASSKGGRTGELFF.

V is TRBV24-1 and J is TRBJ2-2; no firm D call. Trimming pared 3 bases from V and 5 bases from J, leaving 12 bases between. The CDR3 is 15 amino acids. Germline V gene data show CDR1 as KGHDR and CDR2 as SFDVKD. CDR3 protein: CATSDAALATGELFF. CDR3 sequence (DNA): TGTGCCACCAGTGATGCGGCGTTGGCTACCGGGGAGCTGTTTTTT.

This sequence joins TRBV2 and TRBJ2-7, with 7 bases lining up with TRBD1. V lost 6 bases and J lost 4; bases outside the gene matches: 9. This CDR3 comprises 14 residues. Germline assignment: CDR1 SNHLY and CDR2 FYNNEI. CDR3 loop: CASSPGTVKYEQYF. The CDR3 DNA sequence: TGTGCCAGCAGCCCCGGGACAGTCAAATACGAGCAGTACTTC.

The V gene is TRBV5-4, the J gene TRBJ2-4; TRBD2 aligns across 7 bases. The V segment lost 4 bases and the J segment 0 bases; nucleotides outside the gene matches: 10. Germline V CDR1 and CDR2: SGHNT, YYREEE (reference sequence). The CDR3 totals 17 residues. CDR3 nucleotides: TGTGCCAGCAGCCCACTGGTGGGGGGGTTAGCCAAAAACATTCAGTACTTC. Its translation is CASSPLVGGLAKNIQYF.

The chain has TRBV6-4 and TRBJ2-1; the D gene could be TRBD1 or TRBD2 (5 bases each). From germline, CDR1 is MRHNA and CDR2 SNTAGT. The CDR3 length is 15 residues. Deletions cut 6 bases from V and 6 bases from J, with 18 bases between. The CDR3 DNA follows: TGTGCCAGCAGCCAGAAGAATGGGGACGTCAATGAGCAGTTCTTC. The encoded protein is CASSQKNGDVNEQFF.

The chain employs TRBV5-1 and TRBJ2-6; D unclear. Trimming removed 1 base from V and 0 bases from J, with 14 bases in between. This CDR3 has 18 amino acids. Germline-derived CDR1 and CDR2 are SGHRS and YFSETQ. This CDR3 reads CASSLTEFLLSGANVLTF. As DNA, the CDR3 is TGCGCCAGCAGCTTGACAGAGTTTCTTCTCTCTGGGGCCAACGTCCTGACTTTC.